Below are 9 T cell receptor beta chains sequenced from a single sample in a study of T cell responses to AZD1222 COVID-19 vaccine. The repertoire was sequenced with immunoSEQ multiplex PCR; TCRdb's copy has only in-frame clones and lacks some. The data contain fewer than 130,000 clones, 92% of them seen just once; the ten biggest clones take up roughly 1.2%. This material consisted of peripheral blood, taken on day 0 of AZD1222 vaccination. The source of these receptors is an adult in good health.

The rearrangement uses TRBV2 and TRBJ1-1; a weak D match, TRBD1 (6 bases). Trimming stripped 7 bases from V and 1 base from J, with 19 bases between. This CDR3 is 16 amino acids long. CDR1 and CDR2 (germline): SNHLY, FYNNEI. The DNA of the CDR3 is TGTGCCAGCACCCTTCAGAGGACAGCACAGAACACTGAAGCTTTCTTT. It translates to CASTLQRTAQNTEAFF.

The chain recombines TRBV19 with TRBJ2-3; D uncertain. Germline assignment: CDR1 LNHDA and CDR2 SQIVND (reference sequence). CDR3 length equals 15 residues. V was shortened by 5 bases and J by 1 base, with 13 bases between the two germline ends. CDR3 amino acids: CASSLAPGRTDTQYF. The CDR3 DNA follows: TGTGCCAGTAGTTTGGCGCCAGGACGCACAGATACGCAGTATTTT.

V usage is TRBV2 and J usage is TRBJ1-5; perhaps TRBD1 as D (6 bases). The CDR3 runs to 15 residues. V shed 6 bases and J shed 2 bases, with 14 bases lying between them. Germline assignment: CDR1 SNHLY and CDR2 FYNNEI. CDR3 sequence (DNA): TGTGCCAGCAGGGGGGGGCAGTTGGGCAATCAGCCCCAGCATTTT. The encoded protein is CASRGGQLGNQPQHF.

V gene TRBV7-2 combines with J gene TRBJ2-7; D is perhaps TRBD1 (6 bases). The V gene lost 5 bases and the J gene lost 0 bases, with 14 bases spanning the gap. Per the germline V gene, CDR1 is SGHTA and CDR2 is FQGNSA. This CDR3 has 15 amino acids. CDR3 loop: CASSRPGTSSYEQYF. The CDR3 DNA follows: TGTGCCAGCAGCCGCCCCGGGACAAGCTCCTACGAGCAGTACTTC. The full variable domain, rest sourced from reference TRBV7-2 and TRBJ2-7, is GAGVSQSPSNKVTEKGKDVELRCDPISGHTALYWYRQSLGQGLEFLIYFQGNSAPDKSGLPSDRFSAERTGGSVSTLTIQRTQQEDSAVYLCASSRPGTSSYEQYFGPGTRLTVT.

The rearrangement joins TRBV7-6 to TRBJ2-2; D is undetermined. Germline V gene lookup returns CDR1 SGHVS and CDR2 FNYEAQ. The CDR3 covers 13 residues. Trimming stripped 5 bases from V and 6 bases from J, with 10 bases between. The CDR3 sequence: CASSPTSPGELFF. CDR3 in DNA: TGTGCCAGCAGCCCCACCAGCCCCGGGGAGCTGTTTTTT.

The rearrangement uses TRBV30 and TRBJ2-2; TRBD1 is a possible D gene (7 bases). The CDR3 has 17 amino acids. From germline, CDR1 is GTSNPN and CDR2 SVGIG (reference sequence). V gave up 2 bases and J gave up 5 bases, with 21 bases separating them. In nucleotides, the CDR3 is TGTGCCTGGAGTAGGGAAGGAGGGGGCGCAAATACCGGGGAGCTGTTTTTT. It encodes CAWSREGGGANTGELFF. Looking up the rest from reference TRBV30 and TRBJ2-2 gives the full variable domain: SQTIHQWPATLVQPVGSPLSLECTVEGTSNPNLYWYRQAAGRGLQLLFYSVGIGQISSEVPQNLSASRPQDRQFILSSKKLLLSDSGFYLCAWSREGGGANTGELFFGEGSRLTVL.

The rearrangement links TRBV30 to TRBJ2-7, with 8 bases lining up with TRBD1. The V segment lost 3 bases and the J segment 2 bases; nucleotides outside the gene matches: 15. Germline V gene data show CDR1 as GTSNPN and CDR2 as SVGIG (reference sequence). The CDR3 runs 17 residues. The CDR3 protein is CAWSQTTRGQVTYEQYF. The CDR3 bases are TGTGCCTGGAGCCAAACCACCCGGGGACAGGTAACCTACGAGCAGTACTTC. Looking up the rest from reference TRBV30 and TRBJ2-7 gives the full variable domain: SQTIHQWPATLVQPVGSPLSLECTVEGTSNPNLYWYRQAAGRGLQLLFYSVGIGQISSEVPQNLSASRPQDRQFILSSKKLLLSDSGFYLCAWSQTTRGQVTYEQYFGPGTRLTVT.

The chain links TRBV5-5 to TRBJ1-2; TRBD1 might be the D (5 bases). Germline CDR1 SGHKS, CDR2 YYEKEE (reference sequence). The CDR3 totals 13 residues. Trimming removed 0 bases from V and 7 bases from J, with 10 bases in between. This chain's CDR3 is CASSLGQGGGYTF. The CDR3 nucleotides are TGTGCCAGCAGCTTGGGTCAGGGAGGTGGCTACACCTTC. The full variable domain, with the rest looked up from reference TRBV5-5 and TRBJ1-2, is DAGVTQSPTHLIKTRGQQVTLRCSPISGHKSVSWYQQVLGQGPQFIFQYYEKEERGRGNFPDRFSARQFPNYSSELNVNALLLGDSALYLCASSLGQGGGYTFGSGTRLTVV.

The chain employs TRBV7-6 and TRBJ2-2; D gene ambiguous. Germline V gives CDR1 SGHVS, CDR2 FNYEAQ. Trimming took off 1 base at V and 1 base at J, with 10 bases between the two ends. The length of the CDR3 is 16 residues. The CDR3 sequence: CASSLVRTENTGELFF. The CDR3 nucleotides are TGTGCCAGCAGCTTAGTTAGGACGGAGAACACCGGGGAGCTGTTTTTT.